The 11 T cell receptor beta chains listed next were all sequenced from one sample in a study of T cell responses to AZD1222 COVID-19 vaccine. Sequencing used immunoSEQ multiplex PCR; TCRdb keeps in-frame clones, though not all of them. Of 120,000 to 150,000 clones listed, around 90% are singletons. The sample consisted of peripheral blood, taken 28 days after the second AZD1222 dose. These receptors came from an adult who received the AZD1222 COVID-19 vaccine.

J is TRBJ2-7 and V is TRBV23-1; 8 bases match TRBD1. TRBV23-1 falls under the ORF class, with uncertain function. CDR3 length equals 13 residues. Germline trimming cut 6 bases from V and 6 bases from J; bases unmatched to any gene: 7. CDR3 in amino acids: CASSPQDRAEQYF. CDR3 bases: TGCGCCAGCAGCCCCCAGGACAGGGCCGAGCAGTACTTC.

The rearrangement uses TRBV11-1 and TRBJ2-3, with no clear D. Trimming stripped 0 bases from V and 3 bases from J, with 16 bases between. The V gene's germline CDR1 is SGHAT and CDR2 FQDESV (reference sequence). The CDR3 length is 17 residues. The DNA of the CDR3 is TGTGCCAGCAGCTTAGCGCGTCCAGCGAGTAAGACAGATACGCAGTATTTT. It yields the protein CASSLARPASKTDTQYF.

V gene TRBV23-1 combines with J gene TRBJ1-1; 9 bases match TRBD1. TRBV23-1 is placed among ORFs of uncertain function. The CDR3 is made up of 17 amino acids. V was clipped by 0 bases and J by 3 bases; unmatched bases: 8. CDR3 loop: CASSQSRKGDRDTEAFF. The CDR3 nucleotides read TGCGCCAGCAGTCAATCACGTAAAGGGGACAGGGACACTGAAGCTTTCTTT.

The chain employs TRBV7-9 and TRBJ1-2, with 7 bases lining up with TRBD1. The ends lost 5 bases at V and 14 bases at J; junction bases unmatched: 8. CDR3 length: 11 residues. Germline assignment: CDR1 SEHNR and CDR2 FQNEAQ (reference sequence). Here the CDR3 reads CASSLDREDTF. CDR3 sequence (DNA): TGTGCCAGCAGCCTTGACAGGGAAGATACCTTC.

V is TRBV5-5 and J is TRBJ1-1; perhaps TRBD1 as D (6 bases). The CDR3 is made up of 15 amino acids. Germline V gives CDR1 SGHKS, CDR2 YYEKEE (reference sequence). V was cut by 6 bases and J by 4 bases, with 19 bases left in between. CDR3 sequence: CASIGTLLFVTEAFF. In DNA, the CDR3 is TGTGCCAGCATTGGGACACTACTCTTCGTCACTGAAGCTTTCTTT.

The gene calls are TRBV6-5 and TRBJ2-3; tentatively, D is TRBD1 (5 bases). In germline, CDR1 is MNHEY, CDR2 SVGAGI. V lost 8 bases to trimming and J lost 0 bases, with 9 bases between them. The CDR3 loop spans 13 amino acids. CDR3 region: CASAGLSTDTQYF. DNA of the CDR3: TGTGCCAGCGCAGGGCTGAGCACAGATACGCAGTATTTT.

The chain recombines TRBV5-1 with TRBJ1-6; a possible D gene is TRBD1 (5 bases). The CDR3 has 14 amino acids. Germline V gives CDR1 SGHRS, CDR2 YFSETQ. Trimming stripped 2 bases from V and 9 bases from J, with 12 bases between. As DNA, the CDR3 is TGCGCCAGCAGCTTCCAAACAGGATCTTCACCCCTCCACTTT. Protein: CASSFQTGSSPLHF.

The CDR3 bases are TGTGCCAGCAGCTACTGGACAGGAACCATGAACACTGAAGCTTTCTTT. Translating gives CASSYWTGTMNTEAFF. The gene calls are TRBV7-9 and TRBJ1-1; the match to TRBD1 covers 7 bases. There are 16 residues in the CDR3. Germline V lookup: CDR1 SEHNR, CDR2 FQNEAQ (reference sequence). V lost 4 bases and J lost 0; bases outside the gene matches: 8. The variable domain in full, completed from reference TRBV7-9 and TRBJ1-1, reads DTGVSQNPRHKITKRGQNVTFRCDPISEHNRLYWYRQTLGQGPEFLTYFQNEAQLEKSRLLSDRFSAERPKGSFSTLEIQRTEQGDSAMYLCASSYWTGTMNTEAFFGQGTRLTVV.

The V and J genes are TRBV9 and TRBJ2-1; 15 positions match TRBD2. The CDR3 has 16 amino acids. V was pared by 0 bases and J by 7 bases, with 2 bases of the junction left unmatched. CDR1 SGDLS and CDR2 YYNGEE come from the germline V gene. The CDR3 DNA reads TGTGCCAGCAGCGTAGCGGGGACTAGCGGGAGGAATGAGCAGTTCTTC. Protein product: CASSVAGTSGRNEQFF.

This clone has just one count. The chain combines TRBV7-9 with TRBJ1-1; TRBD1 aligns across 7 bases. The germline V gene has CDR1 SEHNR and CDR2 FQNEAQ (reference sequence). This CDR3 contains 16 residues. V trimming: 1 base; J trimming: 4 bases; junction bases outside the gene matches: 9. This chain's CDR3 is CASSLGGRQGRTEAFF. CDR3 nucleotides: TGTGCCAGCAGCTTAGGAGGCCGACAGGGTCGCACTGAAGCTTTCTTT.

The chain uses TRBV7-8 and TRBJ1-3; D gene unclear. Germline loops: CDR1 SGHVS, CDR2 FQNEAQ. V lost 1 base, J lost 3 bases, and 13 bases lay in between. This CDR3 spans 16 amino acids. CDR3 coding DNA: TGTGCCAGCAGCTTAGATAGGCAACGCGGTGGAAACACCATATATTTT. Translated: CASSLDRQRGGNTIYF.